This entry features one T cell receptor (beta chain) sequence. These data come from a study of blood T cell repertoires in COVID-19. The study drew participants aged about 18 to 89 years from some 25 US areas. This CDR3 contains 15 residues. Germline values: CDR1 SEHNR, CDR2 FQNEAQ (reference sequence). Deletions cut 5 bases from V and 0 bases from J, with 14 bases between. As handled by the study authors: Reference gene primer amplification gave estimated nucleated cell counts. The assay was immunoSEQ multiplex PCR, and TCRdb's table has in-frame clones only and misses some. That table supplies the V and J calls and clone size; D and trimming were determined from the DNA. This sample carries 200,000 or so clones, 65% to 90% of them seen once, and the ten largest clones take 3.5% to 4%.

The receptor was isolated from a woman in her 40s with acute COVID-19. The chain couples TRBV7-9 to TRBJ2-7, with D possibly being TRBD1 (6 bases). The sequenced material came from PBMCs or T cells enriched from blood (not recorded which). In DNA form, the CDR3 reads TGTGCCAGCAGCCTACGGACAGCTCTCTCCTACGAGCAGTACTTC. Its protein product is CASSLRTALSYEQYF.